This T cell receptor (beta chain) is from a study of cytomegalovirus exposure and HLA in healthy donors. Study results and limitations: It was around 160 TCR beta chains that were listed as cytomegalovirus-associated. The majority of TCR sequences were rare, yet some public TCRs appeared in many donors. Within the 130 or so validation repertoires, first-cohort TCR clusters tended to co-occur, according to a later analysis.

The repertoire was sequenced with immunoSEQ multiplex PCR; TCRdb's copy has only in-frame clones and lacks some. The sample records more than 100,000 clones, around nine tenths being singletons. The donors were members of the validation cohort, which comprised more than 90 subjects and was separate from the first cohort of 666 subjects. With 2 bases removed from V and 5 bases from J, the gap between germline ends came to 9 bases. The CDR3 consists of 13 residues. The germline V gene has CDR1 MNHEY and CDR2 SVGAGI. This clone was seen a handful of times. What it recognizes is unknown. This sequence joins TRBV6-5 and TRBJ1-2; possibly TRBD1 for D (5 bases). Sequencing used PBMCs. The TCR was taken from a young man in good health and CMV-seronegative. DNA for the CDR3: TGTGCCAGCAGTTACGGGGCGGGGTATGGCTACACCTTC. It is translated as CASSYGAGYGYTF.